The 4 T cell receptor beta chains given below trace back to one sample, sequenced in a study of T-cell reconstitution after alpha-beta-depleted transplantation in children (dated by TCRdb to about 2016). Library preparation employed PCR. Sequencer: Illumina HiSeq 2500. TCR libraries were prepared with molecular barcoding, using unique molecular identifiers to normalize TCRbeta repertoire quantification. Clones were called with MiXCR by TCRdb after fastp trimmed the public reads at Q25, and only in-frame beta chains were retained. Rows are combined by CDR3 protein, so each entry shows the most common genes and DNA. For this sample the table gives tens of thousands of distinct CDR3 sequences, of which just under 5% were detected only once. The leading ten clones occupy about 20% of the sample. The treatment or condition label, as the study defines it: allogeneic hematopoietic cell transplantation with graft depleted of TCRalphabeta T cells and CD19 B cells.

Sample: PBMCs, mostly from graft donor cells, taken 180 days after TCRalphabeta/CD19-depleted stem cell transplant. The receptors shown here come from a boy under three years old who had a stem cell transplant for acute myeloid leukemia, so the T cells may come from the graft donor.

There are many counts of this clonotype. The CDR3 sequence: CASSYGAWAGVTEAFF. The DNA for the CDR3 is TGTGCCAGCAGTTACGGGGCTTGGGCTGGGGTCACTGAAGCTTTCTTT. The gene calls are TRBV6-5 and TRBJ1-1; tentatively, D is TRBD1 (5 bases). There are 16 residues in the CDR3. Germline assignment: CDR1 MNHEY and CDR2 SVGAGI. Trimming removed 2 bases at V and 4 bases at J, with 17 bases between.

This clonotype appeared many times. The chain links TRBV9 to TRBJ1-5; D unclear. V lost 4 bases and J lost 3, with 14 bases in between. This CDR3 has 15 amino acids. Per germline, CDR1 SGDLS and CDR2 YYNGEE. The CDR3 coding sequence is TGTGCCAGCAGCCGGCCCCGGGGAGACAATCAGCCCCAGCATTTT. Amino acid sequence: CASSRPRGDNQPQHF.

This clonotype was counted at least ten times. The junction shows a germline mismatch at one end, possibly a read error. This sequence joins TRBV6-1 and TRBJ2-1, with a tentative D call TRBD1 (6 bases). Germline CDR1 and CDR2: MNHNS and SASEGT. The CDR3 totals 14 residues. CDR3 residues: CASRPLVQGLRRVF. The DNA for the CDR3 is TGTGCCAGCAGACCCCTGGTTCAGGGGCTCCGTCGGGTCTTC.

The chain joins TRBV2 to TRBJ2-7, with D possibly matching TRBD1 (6 bases). Trimming removed 4 bases from V and 4 bases from J, with 8 bases in between. CDR3 size: 12 residues. From germline, CDR1 is SNHLY and CDR2 FYNNEI. The CDR3 loop reads CASSAQGYEQYF. Written as DNA, the CDR3 is TGTGCCAGCAGTGCACAGGGATACGAGCAGTACTTC.